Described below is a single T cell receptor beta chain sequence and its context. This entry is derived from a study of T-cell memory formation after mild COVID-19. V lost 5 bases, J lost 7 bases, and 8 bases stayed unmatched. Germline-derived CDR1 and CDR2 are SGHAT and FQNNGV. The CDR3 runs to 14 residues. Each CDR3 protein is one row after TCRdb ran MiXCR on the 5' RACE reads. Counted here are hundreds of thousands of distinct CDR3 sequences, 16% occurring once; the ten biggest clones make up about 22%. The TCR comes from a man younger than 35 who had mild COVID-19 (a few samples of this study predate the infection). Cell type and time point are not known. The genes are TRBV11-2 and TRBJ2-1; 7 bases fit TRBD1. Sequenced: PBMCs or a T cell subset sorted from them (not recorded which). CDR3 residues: CASSVRQGRNEQFF. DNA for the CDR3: TGTGCCAGCAGCGTTAGACAGGGTCGGAATGAGCAGTTCTTC.